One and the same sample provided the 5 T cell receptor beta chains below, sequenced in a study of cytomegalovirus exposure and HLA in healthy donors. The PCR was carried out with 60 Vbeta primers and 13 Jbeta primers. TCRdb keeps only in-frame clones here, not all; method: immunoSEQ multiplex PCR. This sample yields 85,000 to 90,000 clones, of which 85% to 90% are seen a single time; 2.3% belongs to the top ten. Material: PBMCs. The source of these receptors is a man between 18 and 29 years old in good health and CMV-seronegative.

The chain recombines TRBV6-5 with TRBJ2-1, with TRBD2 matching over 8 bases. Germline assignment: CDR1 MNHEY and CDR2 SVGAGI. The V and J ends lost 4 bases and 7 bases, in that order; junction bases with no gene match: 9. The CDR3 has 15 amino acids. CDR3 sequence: CASSSLAGTGNEQFF. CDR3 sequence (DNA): TGTGCCAGCAGTTCCTTAGCGGGGACTGGGAATGAGCAGTTCTTC.

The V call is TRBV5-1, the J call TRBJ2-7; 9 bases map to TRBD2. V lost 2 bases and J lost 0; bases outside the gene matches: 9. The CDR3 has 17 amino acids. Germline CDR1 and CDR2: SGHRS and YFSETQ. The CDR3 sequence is CASSFSGRGGISYEQYF. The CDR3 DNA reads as TGCGCCAGCAGCTTTTCGGGGCGGGGGGGGATCTCCTACGAGCAGTACTTC.

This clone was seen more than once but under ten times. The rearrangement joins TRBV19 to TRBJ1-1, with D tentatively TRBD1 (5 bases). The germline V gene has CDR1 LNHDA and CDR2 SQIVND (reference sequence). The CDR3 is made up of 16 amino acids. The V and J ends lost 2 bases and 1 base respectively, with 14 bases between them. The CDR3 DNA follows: TGTGCCAGTAGTATACCTCTCAGGGCCTCGAACACTGAAGCTTTCTTT. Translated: CASSIPLRASNTEAFF.

Written as DNA, the CDR3 is TGCGCCAGCAGCTTGGGGGGCATACTCTCCTACGAGCAGTACTTC. Its protein product is CASSLGGILSYEQYF. The chain has TRBV5-1 and TRBJ2-7; possibly TRBD1 for D (5 bases). V was trimmed by 0 bases and J by 0 bases, leaving 10 bases between them. The CDR3 runs to 15 residues. The germline V gene has CDR1 SGHRS and CDR2 YFSETQ.

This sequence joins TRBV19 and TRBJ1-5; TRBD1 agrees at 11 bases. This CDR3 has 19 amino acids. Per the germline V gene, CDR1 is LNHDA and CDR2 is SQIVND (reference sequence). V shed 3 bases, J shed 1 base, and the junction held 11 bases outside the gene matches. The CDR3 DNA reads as TGTGCCAGTAGTATGGCCGGGACAGGGGGGACCGTCAGCAATCAGCCCCAGCATTTT. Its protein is CASSMAGTGGTVSNQPQHF. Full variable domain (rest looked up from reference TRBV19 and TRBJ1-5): DGGITQSPKYLFRKEGQNVTLSCEQNLNHDAMYWYRQDPGQGLRLIYYSQIVNDFQKGDIAEGYSVSREKKESFPLTVTSAQKNPTAFYLCASSMAGTGGTVSNQPQHFGDGTRLSIL.